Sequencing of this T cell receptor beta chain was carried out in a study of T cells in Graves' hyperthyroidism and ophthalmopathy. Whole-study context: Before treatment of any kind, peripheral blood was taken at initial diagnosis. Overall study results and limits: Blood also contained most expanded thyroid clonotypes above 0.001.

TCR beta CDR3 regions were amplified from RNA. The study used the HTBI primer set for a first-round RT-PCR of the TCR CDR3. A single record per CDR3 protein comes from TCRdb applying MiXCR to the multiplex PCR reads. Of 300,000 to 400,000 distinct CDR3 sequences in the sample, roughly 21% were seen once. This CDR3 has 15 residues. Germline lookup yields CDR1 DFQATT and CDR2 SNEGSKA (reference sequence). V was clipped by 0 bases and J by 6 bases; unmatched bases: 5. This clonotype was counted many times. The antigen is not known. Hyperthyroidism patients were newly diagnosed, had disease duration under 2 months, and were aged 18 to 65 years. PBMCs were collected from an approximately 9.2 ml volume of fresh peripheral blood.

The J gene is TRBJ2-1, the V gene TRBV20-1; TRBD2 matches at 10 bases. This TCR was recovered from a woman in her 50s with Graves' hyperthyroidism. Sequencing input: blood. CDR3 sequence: CSARDLSGGANEQFF. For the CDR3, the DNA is TGCAGTGCTAGAGATCTAAGCGGGGGGGCCAATGAGCAGTTCTTC.